Following are 19 T cell receptor beta chains from one sample sequenced in a study of shared clonotypes between healthy human individuals. The data were produced by immunoSEQ multiplex PCR, yet TCRdb's version contains in-frame clones alone and is incomplete. The sample lists some 200,000 clones; roughly 93% were seen once. The specimen sequenced was naive CD4+ T cells sorted from blood. Subset given: CD45RA+ positively selected. The receptors come from a woman aged 25 to 39 in good health.

The rearrangement uses TRBV6-4 and TRBJ2-7; TRBD2 agrees at 10 bases. CDR3 size: 15 residues. The V segment lost 4 bases and the J segment 5 bases; nucleotides outside the gene matches: 8. Germline V gene sequence: CDR1 MRHNA, CDR2 SNTAGT. CDR3 sequence reads: CASSVLAGALNEQYF. The DNA of the CDR3 is TGTGCCAGCAGTGTCCTAGCGGGAGCATTGAACGAGCAGTACTTC.

This chain uses TRBV4-1 with TRBJ2-7; a weak D match, TRBD2 (5 bases). V lost 1 base to trimming and J lost 2 bases, with 12 bases between them. Per germline, CDR1 MGHRA and CDR2 YSYEKL. This CDR3 has 15 residues. As DNA, the CDR3 is TGCGCCAGCAGCCAAGGTTTAGCGCAGCCCTACGAGCAGTACTTC. As protein: CASSQGLAQPYEQYF.

The chain combines TRBV6-6 with TRBJ2-4; 9 bases are a match to TRBD2. Germline V gives CDR1 MNHNY, CDR2 SVGAGI (reference sequence). The V segment lost 7 bases and the J segment 2 bases; nucleotides outside the gene matches: 3. The CDR3 is 14 residues long. The CDR3 protein is CASTSGITKNIQYF. CDR3 nucleotides: TGTGCCAGCACTAGCGGGATAACCAAAAACATTCAGTACTTC.

The chain has TRBV18 and TRBJ2-7; perhaps TRBD1 as D (6 bases). The CDR3 is made up of 16 amino acids. Germline V gives CDR1 KGHSH, CDR2 LQKENI. V gave up 3 bases and J gave up 0 bases, with 15 bases separating them. CDR3 protein: CASSPHRDISSYEQYF. In DNA, the CDR3 is TGTGCCAGCTCACCGCACCGGGACATCAGCTCCTACGAGCAGTACTTC.

This clone showed up just once. The rearrangement joins TRBV5-1 to TRBJ1-1, with a tentative D call TRBD1 (5 bases). V was clipped by 4 bases and J by 0 bases, with 13 bases between them. Germline CDR1 is SGHRS and CDR2 is YFSETQ. This CDR3 contains 15 residues. This CDR3 is CASSPRWDVNTEAFF. CDR3 bases: TGCGCCAGCAGCCCCAGATGGGACGTGAACACTGAAGCTTTCTTT. Based on the CDR3 plus reference TRBV5-1 and TRBJ1-1, the full variable domain is KAGVTQTPRYLIKTRGQQVTLSCSPISGHRSVSWYQQTPGQGLQFLFEYFSETQRNKGNFPGRFSGRQFSNSRSEMNVSTLELGDSALYLCASSPRWDVNTEAFFGQGTRLTVV.

This clone appeared once. V usage is TRBV6-1 and J usage is TRBJ2-7; 10 positions agree with TRBD2. Germline V lookup: CDR1 MNHNS, CDR2 SASEGT. The V and J ends lost 7 bases and 2 bases, in that order; junction bases with no gene match: 8. This CDR3 is built from 15 residues. The CDR3 is CASTPTSGVPYEQYF. The CDR3 nucleotides are TGTGCCAGCACTCCTACTAGCGGGGTCCCCTACGAGCAGTACTTC.

The chain links TRBV28 to TRBJ2-5, with TRBD2 matching over 8 bases. The CDR3 totals 15 residues. Losses at the gene ends were 6 bases for V and 6 bases for J; bases not matched to a gene: 12. CDR1 is MDHEN and CDR2 is SYDVKM in the germline V gene. CDR3 sequence: CASSTGLEVRKTQYF. Here the CDR3 DNA reads TGTGCCAGCAGCACGGGACTAGAGGTCCGAAAGACCCAGTACTTC. The whole variable domain, remainder taken from reference TRBV28 and TRBJ2-5, is DVKVTQSSRYLVKRTGEKVFLECVQDMDHENMFWYRQDPGLGLRLIYFSYDVKMKEKGDIPEGYSVSREKKERFSLILESASTNQTSMYLCASSTGLEVRKTQYFGPGTRLLVL.

This rearrangement joins TRBV29-1 to TRBJ2-7; TRBD2 aligns across 12 bases. The CDR3 runs 15 residues. Trimming removed 5 bases from V and 3 bases from J; junction bases left unmatched: 8. The germline V gene encodes CDR1 SQVTM and CDR2 ANQGSEA. This chain's CDR3 is CSVSLTSGGFYEQYF. In DNA form, the CDR3 reads TGCAGCGTTTCCTTGACTAGCGGGGGATTCTACGAGCAGTACTTC.

The gene calls are TRBV5-5 and TRBJ1-2, with D unclear. Looked up from germline, CDR1 is SGHKS and CDR2 is YYEKEE (reference sequence). Trimming took 2 bases from V and 13 from J, leaving 21 bases between them. The CDR3 has 14 residues. CDR3 nucleotide sequence: TGTGCCAGCAGCTTCTCACCCTCCGCTCCCGGGCTCACCTTC. Translated, it gives CASSFSPSAPGLTF.

The V and J genes are TRBV6-5 and TRBJ2-1; D is ambiguous. Per the germline V gene, CDR1 is MNHEY and CDR2 is SVGAGI. V lost 0 bases and J lost 7, with 7 bases in between. CDR3 length: 13 amino acids. The CDR3 sequence is CASSYSWGNEQFF. CDR3 in DNA: TGTGCCAGCAGTTACTCCTGGGGAAATGAGCAGTTCTTC.

The rearrangement joins TRBV29-1 to TRBJ2-7; 10 nucleotides match TRBD1. J was trimmed by 0 bases and V by 5 bases; bases with no gene match: 7. CDR1 and CDR2 (germline): SQVTM, ANQGSEA. CDR3 length: 15 amino acids. CDR3 coding DNA: TGCAGCGTTAGGACAGGGGGAAGGGACTCCTACGAGCAGTACTTC. This sequence encodes CSVRTGGRDSYEQYF.

The rearrangement uses TRBV19 and TRBJ2-5; D gene uncertain. V dropped 7 bases and J dropped 11 bases, with 23 bases sitting between them. Looked up from germline, CDR1 is LNHDA and CDR2 is SQIVND (reference sequence). The CDR3 length is 14 residues. CDR3 region: CASTETSGPHRQYF. CDR3 DNA sequence: TGTGCCAGTACTGAGACGTCGGGCCCGCACCGGCAGTACTTC.

The chain is built from TRBV2 and TRBJ2-5; 7 positions match TRBD1. Trimming at V came to 4 bases and at J to 11 bases, leaving 13 bases not matched to a gene. This CDR3 comprises 14 residues. Germline assignment: CDR1 SNHLY and CDR2 FYNNEI. The CDR3: CASSVEGGRSEQYF. The CDR3 DNA reads as TGTGCCAGCAGTGTAGAAGGGGGCCGGAGTGAGCAGTACTTC.

This chain joins TRBV27 and TRBJ2-7; 10 positions match TRBD2. This CDR3 has 16 residues. Germline V gives CDR1 MNHEY, CDR2 SMNVEV (reference sequence). Trimming took 5 bases from V and 7 from J; bases not matched to a gene: 14. The CDR3 reads CASSPGLAAGGREQYF. In nucleotides, the CDR3 is TGTGCCAGCAGTCCAGGACTAGCGGCAGGGGGGAGGGAGCAGTACTTC.

The J gene is TRBJ2-7, the V gene TRBV10-2; D possibly corresponds to TRBD1 (6 bases). The ends were cut back, 4 bases at V and 1 base at J, with 8 bases in the middle. The length of the CDR3 is 13 residues. Germline V gene sequence: CDR1 WSHSY, CDR2 SAAADI. CDR3 bases: TGCGCCAGCAGTGTTGACAGGTCCTACGAGCAGTACTTC. This encodes CASSVDRSYEQYF.

This clone has more than one count but fewer than ten. The chain uses TRBV6-5 and TRBJ2-2, with D perhaps matching TRBD2 (5 bases). Germline CDR1 reads MNHEY; CDR2 reads SVGAGI. With 6 bases removed from V and 3 bases from J, the gap between germline ends came to 14 bases. The CDR3 consists of 15 residues. The CDR3: CASRAGISYTGELFF. The CDR3 DNA reads as TGTGCCAGCAGGGCCGGGATTAGCTACACCGGGGAGCTGTTTTTT.

The chain couples TRBV25-1 to TRBJ2-7; TRBD2 aligns across 13 bases. The CDR3 extends over 15 amino acids. After removal of 6 bases from V and 7 bases from J, the junction contained 9 bases not matched to a gene. Germline V lookup: CDR1 MGHDK, CDR2 SYGVNS. The CDR3 region is CASRPGLAGLGEQYF. CDR3 nucleotide sequence: TGTGCCAGCAGGCCGGGACTAGCGGGATTAGGGGAGCAGTACTTC.

V is TRBV30 and J is TRBJ2-2, with TRBD2 matching over 8 bases. This CDR3 is built from 16 residues. The trim removed 0 bases at V and 0 bases at J, leaving 3 bases unmatched. Looked up from germline, CDR1 is GTSNPN and CDR2 is SVGIG (reference sequence). CDR3 sequence reads: CAWSVAGRANTGELFF. In nucleotides, the CDR3 is TGTGCCTGGAGTGTAGCCGGGAGGGCGAACACCGGGGAGCTGTTTTTT. Variable domain in full (rest from reference TRBV30 and TRBJ2-2): SQTIHQWPATLVQPVGSPLSLECTVEGTSNPNLYWYRQAAGRGLQLLFYSVGIGQISSEVPQNLSASRPQDRQFILSSKKLLLSDSGFYLCAWSVAGRANTGELFFGEGSRLTVL.

V and J are TRBV27 and TRBJ2-3; a possible D gene is TRBD2 (6 bases). The V end lost 6 bases, the J end lost 1 base, and 14 bases lay between the germline ends. This CDR3 contains 15 residues. Germline CDR1 is MNHEY and CDR2 is SMNVEV (reference sequence). The CDR3 region is CASRASDFGTDTQYF. Written as DNA, the CDR3 is TGTGCCAGCAGGGCTAGCGATTTTGGCACAGATACGCAGTATTTT.